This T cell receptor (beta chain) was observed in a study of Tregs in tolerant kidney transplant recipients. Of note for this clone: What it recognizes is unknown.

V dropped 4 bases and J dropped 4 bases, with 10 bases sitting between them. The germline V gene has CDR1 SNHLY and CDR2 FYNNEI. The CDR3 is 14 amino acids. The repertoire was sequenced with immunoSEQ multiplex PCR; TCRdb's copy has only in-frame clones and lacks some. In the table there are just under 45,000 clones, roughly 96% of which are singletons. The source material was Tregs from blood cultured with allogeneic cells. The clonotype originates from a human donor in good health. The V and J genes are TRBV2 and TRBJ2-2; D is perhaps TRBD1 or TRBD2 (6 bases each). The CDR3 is CASSGGGITGELFF. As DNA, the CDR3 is TGTGCCAGCAGTGGAGGGGGGATCACCGGGGAGCTGTTTTTT.